This T cell receptor (beta chain) was captured in a study of shared clonotypes between healthy human individuals. Assay used: immunoSEQ multiplex PCR; TCRdb lists only in-frame clones, some missing. The top ten clones hold around 0.13% of a sample with 2 million to 2.5 million clones, approximately 95% of them seen once. CD4+ cells were split into CD45RA+ naive and CD45RA-negative memory subsets. Germline lookup yields CDR1 SGHRS and CDR2 YFSETQ. Trimming stripped 1 base from V and 3 bases from J, with 20 bases between. The CDR3 spans 17 residues. The source of this sequence is a man aged 18 to 35 in good health. The chain employs TRBV5-1 and TRBJ2-7; D may be TRBD2 (6 bases). The sequenced material came from naive CD4+ T cells sorted from blood. The subset denotes: CD45RA+ positively selected. Written as DNA, the CDR3 is TGCGCCAGCAGCTTGAACCCAGAAGGAGGGGCAAACTACGAGCAGTACTTC. Translation gives CASSLNPEGGANYEQYF.